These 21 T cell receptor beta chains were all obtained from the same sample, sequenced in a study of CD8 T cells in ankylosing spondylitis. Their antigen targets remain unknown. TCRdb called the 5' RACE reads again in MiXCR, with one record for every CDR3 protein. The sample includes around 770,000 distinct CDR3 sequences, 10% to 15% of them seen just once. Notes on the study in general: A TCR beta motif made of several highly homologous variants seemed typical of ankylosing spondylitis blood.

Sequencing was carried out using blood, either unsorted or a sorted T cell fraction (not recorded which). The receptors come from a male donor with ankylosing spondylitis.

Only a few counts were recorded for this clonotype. The chain's CDR3 is CASSRLAGGKGEQYF. The CDR3 DNA sequence: TGCGCCAGCAGCCGACTAGCGGGAGGGAAGGGCGAGCAGTACTTC. The chain couples TRBV5-1 to TRBJ2-7; 14 bases match TRBD2. The CDR3 has 15 residues. Germline V gene sequence: CDR1 SGHRS, CDR2 YFSETQ. The J segment lost 6 bases and the V segment lost 4 bases, leaving 6 bases of the junction unmatched.

As DNA, the CDR3 is TGTGCCAGCAGCCATCAGGAGTCTCCAGGAAACACCATATATTTT. Its protein is CASSHQESPGNTIYF. The chain employs TRBV4-2 and TRBJ1-3; D remains unclear. The CDR3 is 15 residues long. Deletions cut 3 bases from V and 4 bases from J, with 13 bases between. The germline CDR1 and CDR2 sequences are LGHNA and YNFKEQ.

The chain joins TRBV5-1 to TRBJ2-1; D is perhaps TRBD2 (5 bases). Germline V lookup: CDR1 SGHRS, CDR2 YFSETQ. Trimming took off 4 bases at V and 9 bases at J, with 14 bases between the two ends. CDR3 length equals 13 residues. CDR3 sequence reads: CASSPRAAGEQFF. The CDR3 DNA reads TGCGCCAGCAGCCCGCGGGCTGCCGGTGAGCAGTTCTTC. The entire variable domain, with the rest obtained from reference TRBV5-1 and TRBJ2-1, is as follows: KAGVTQTPRYLIKTRGQQVTLSCSPISGHRSVSWYQQTPGQGLQFLFEYFSETQRNKGNFPGRFSGRQFSNSRSEMNVSTLELGDSALYLCASSPRAAGEQFFGPGTRLTVL.

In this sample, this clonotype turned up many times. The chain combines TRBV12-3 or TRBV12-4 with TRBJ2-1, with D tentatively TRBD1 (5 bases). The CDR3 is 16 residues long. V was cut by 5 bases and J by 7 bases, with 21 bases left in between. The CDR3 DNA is TGTGCCAGCAGTCCTTCTGGGGCTCCCCCACGGAATGAGCAGTTCTTC. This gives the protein CASSPSGAPPRNEQFF.

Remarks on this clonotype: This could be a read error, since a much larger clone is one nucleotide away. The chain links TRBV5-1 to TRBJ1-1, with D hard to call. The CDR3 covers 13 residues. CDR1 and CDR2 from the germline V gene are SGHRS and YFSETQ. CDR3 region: CASSTRMNPEAFF. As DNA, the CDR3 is TGCGCCAGCAGCACCAGAATGAACCCTGAAGCTTTCTTT. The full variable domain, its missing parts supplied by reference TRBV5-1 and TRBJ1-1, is KAGVTQTPRYLIKTRGQQVTLSCSPISGHRSVSWYQQTPGQGLQFLFEYFSETQRNKGNFPGRFSGRQFSNSRSEMNVSTLELGDSALYLCASSTRMNPEAFFGQGTRLTVV.

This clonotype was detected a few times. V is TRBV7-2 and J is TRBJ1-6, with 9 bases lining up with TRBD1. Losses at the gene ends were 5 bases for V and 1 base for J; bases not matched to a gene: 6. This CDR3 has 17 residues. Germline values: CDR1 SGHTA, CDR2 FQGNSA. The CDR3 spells CASSRRQGESYNSPLHF. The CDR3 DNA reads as TGTGCCAGCAGCCGAAGACAGGGGGAGTCCTATAATTCACCCCTCCACTTT.

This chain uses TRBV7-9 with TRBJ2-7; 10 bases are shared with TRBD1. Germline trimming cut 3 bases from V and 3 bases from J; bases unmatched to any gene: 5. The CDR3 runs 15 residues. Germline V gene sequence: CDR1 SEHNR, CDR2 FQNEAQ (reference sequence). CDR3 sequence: CASSLGTGAHYEQYF. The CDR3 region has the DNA TGTGCCAGCAGCTTGGGGACAGGGGCCCACTACGAGCAGTACTTC.

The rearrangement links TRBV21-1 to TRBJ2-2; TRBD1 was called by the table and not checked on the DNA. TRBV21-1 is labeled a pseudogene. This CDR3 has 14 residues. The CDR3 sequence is CASSEGRRSGGLFF. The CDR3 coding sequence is TGTGCCAGCAGCGAGGGACGGAGGTCGGGAGGGCTGTTTTTT.

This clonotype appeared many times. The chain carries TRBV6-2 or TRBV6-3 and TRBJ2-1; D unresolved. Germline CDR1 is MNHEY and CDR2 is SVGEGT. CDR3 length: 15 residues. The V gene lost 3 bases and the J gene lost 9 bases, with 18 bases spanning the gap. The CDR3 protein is CASSYWLPQPGEQFF. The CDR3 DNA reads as TGTGCCAGCAGTTATTGGCTTCCCCAGCCTGGTGAGCAGTTCTTC.

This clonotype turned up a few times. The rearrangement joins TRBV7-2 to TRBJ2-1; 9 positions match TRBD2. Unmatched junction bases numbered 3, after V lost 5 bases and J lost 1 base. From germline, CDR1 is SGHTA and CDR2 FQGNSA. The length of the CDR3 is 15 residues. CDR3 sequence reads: CASSRLAESYNEQFF. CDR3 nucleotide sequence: TGTGCCAGCAGCCGACTAGCGGAGTCCTACAATGAGCAGTTCTTC.

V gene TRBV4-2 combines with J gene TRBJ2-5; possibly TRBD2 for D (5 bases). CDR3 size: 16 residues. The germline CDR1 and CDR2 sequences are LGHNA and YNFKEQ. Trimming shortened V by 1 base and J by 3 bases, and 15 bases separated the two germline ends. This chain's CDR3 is CASSQGITRREETQYF. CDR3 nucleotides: TGTGCCAGCAGCCAAGGGATTACTAGAAGGGAAGAGACCCAGTACTTC.

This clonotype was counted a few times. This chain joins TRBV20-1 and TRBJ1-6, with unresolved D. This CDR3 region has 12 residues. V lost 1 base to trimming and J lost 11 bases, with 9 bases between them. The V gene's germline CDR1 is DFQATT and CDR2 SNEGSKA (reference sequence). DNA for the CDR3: TGCAGTGCTAGAGGTTGGGAAACACCCCTCCACTTT. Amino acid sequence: CSARGWETPLHF.

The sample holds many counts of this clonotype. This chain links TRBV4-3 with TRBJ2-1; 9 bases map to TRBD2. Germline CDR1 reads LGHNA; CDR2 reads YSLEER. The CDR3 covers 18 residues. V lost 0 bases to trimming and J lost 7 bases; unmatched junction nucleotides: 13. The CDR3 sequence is CASSQDLLRASGINEQFF. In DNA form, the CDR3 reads TGCGCCAGCAGCCAAGATCTTTTAAGGGCTAGCGGGATAAATGAGCAGTTCTTC.

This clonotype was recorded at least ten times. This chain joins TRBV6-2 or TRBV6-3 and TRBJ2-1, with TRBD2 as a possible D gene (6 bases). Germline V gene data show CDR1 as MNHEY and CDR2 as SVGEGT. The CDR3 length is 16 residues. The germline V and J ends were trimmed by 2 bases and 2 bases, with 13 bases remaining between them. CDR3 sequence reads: CASSYPGLPTYNEQFF. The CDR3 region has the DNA TGTGCCAGCAGTTACCCGGGACTGCCGACCTACAATGAGCAGTTCTTC.

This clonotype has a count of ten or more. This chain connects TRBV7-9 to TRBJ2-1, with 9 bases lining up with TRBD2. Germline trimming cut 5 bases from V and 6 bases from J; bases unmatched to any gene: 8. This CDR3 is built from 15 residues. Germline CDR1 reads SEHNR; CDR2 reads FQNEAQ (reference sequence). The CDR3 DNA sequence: TGTGCCAGCAGCCCAAAGGGACTAGCTCTCAATGAGCAGTTCTTC. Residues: CASSPKGLALNEQFF. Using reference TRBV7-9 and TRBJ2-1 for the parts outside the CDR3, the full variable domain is DTGVSQNPRHKITKRGQNVTFRCDPISEHNRLYWYRQTLGQGPEFLTYFQNEAQLEKSRLLSDRFSAERPKGSFSTLEIQRTEQGDSAMYLCASSPKGLALNEQFFGPGTRLTVL.

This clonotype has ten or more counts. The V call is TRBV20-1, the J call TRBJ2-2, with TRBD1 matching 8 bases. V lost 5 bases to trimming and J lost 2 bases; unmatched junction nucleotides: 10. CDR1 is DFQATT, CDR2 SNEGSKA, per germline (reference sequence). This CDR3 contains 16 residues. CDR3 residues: CSADIRGRENTGELFF. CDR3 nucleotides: TGCAGTGCTGATATCAGGGGGCGGGAAAACACCGGGGAGCTGTTTTTT.

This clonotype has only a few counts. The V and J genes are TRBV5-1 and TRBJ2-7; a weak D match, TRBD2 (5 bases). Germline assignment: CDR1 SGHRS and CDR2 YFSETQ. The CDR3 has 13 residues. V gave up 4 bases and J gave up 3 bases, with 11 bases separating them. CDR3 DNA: TGCGCCAGCAGCGTGGAGGTCTACTACGAGCAGTACTTC. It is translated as CASSVEVYYEQYF.

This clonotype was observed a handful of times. The CDR3 spells CSARNGPSGDTDTQYF. CDR3 nucleotide sequence: TGCAGTGCTAGAAACGGCCCCAGCGGAGATACAGATACGCAGTATTTT. The chain uses TRBV20-1 and TRBJ2-3; a weak D match, TRBD2 (5 bases). Germline V gene data show CDR1 as DFQATT and CDR2 as SNEGSKA (reference sequence). V dropped 2 bases and J dropped 3 bases, with 18 bases sitting between them. This CDR3 has 16 amino acids.

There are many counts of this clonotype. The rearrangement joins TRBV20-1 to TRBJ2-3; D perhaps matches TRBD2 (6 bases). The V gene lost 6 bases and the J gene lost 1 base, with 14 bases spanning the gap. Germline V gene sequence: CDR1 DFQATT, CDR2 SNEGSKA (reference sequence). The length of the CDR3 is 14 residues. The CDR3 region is CSAAVSGRTDTQYF. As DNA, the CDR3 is TGCAGTGCCGCTGTCAGCGGGCGCACAGATACGCAGTATTTT.

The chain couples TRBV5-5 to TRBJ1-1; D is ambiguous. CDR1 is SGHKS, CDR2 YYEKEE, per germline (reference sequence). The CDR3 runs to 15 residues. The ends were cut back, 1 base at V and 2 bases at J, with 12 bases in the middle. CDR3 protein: CASSLLVSINTEAFF. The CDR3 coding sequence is TGTGCCAGCAGCTTGCTAGTCTCGATAAACACTGAAGCTTTCTTT.

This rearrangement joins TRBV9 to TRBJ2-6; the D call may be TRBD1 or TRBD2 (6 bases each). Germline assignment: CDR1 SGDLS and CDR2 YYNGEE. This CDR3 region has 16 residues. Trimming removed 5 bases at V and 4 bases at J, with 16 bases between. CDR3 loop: CASSPGAPRGANVLTF. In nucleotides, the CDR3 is TGTGCCAGCAGTCCGGGGGCTCCAAGGGGGGCCAACGTCCTGACTTTC.